This TCR beta chain was identified in a study of CD8+ T cells in alopecia areata. Background on the study: The tofacitinib course ran for 6 to 18 months and was followed by 6 months off drug.

V was clipped by 6 bases and J by 1 base, with 15 bases between them. The CDR3 is 15 amino acids. Germline-derived CDR1 and CDR2 are MNHNY and SVGAGI (reference sequence). Remarks on this clone: The antigen is undetermined.

Study findings and constraints: Patients shared TCRs less clearly than mice did, possibly owing to HLA.

Extracted RNA was reverse transcribed into cDNA, the sequencing template. Method: immunoSEQ multiplex PCR; TCRdb's copy keeps in-frame clones and lacks some. The table includes about 190,000 clones, around 60% detected once. Stated treatment: oral pan-JAK inhibitor, 5-10 mg twice daily. The sample here was CD4+ T cells sorted from blood, taken at week 4, from a patient treated with tofacitinib. V and J are TRBV6-6 and TRBJ2-5; D could derive from TRBD1 or TRBD2 (5 bases each). The clonotype comes from a human donor with alopecia areata. DNA for the CDR3: TGTGCCAGCAGCGACCCGGGGCCCCTCCAAGAGACCCAGTACTTC. This encodes CASSDPGPLQETQYF.